One sample yielded the 28 T cell receptor beta chains listed below, sequenced in a study of blood T cell repertoires in COVID-19. Profiled with immunoSEQ multiplex PCR; TCRdb holds only in-frame clones, not every one. Among around 260,000 clones listed, 75% to 90% were seen once. The sequencing sample was made of PBMCs or T cells enriched from blood (not recorded which). The receptors come from a woman aged 30 to 39 who had recovered from COVID-19.

V gene TRBV6-6 combines with J gene TRBJ2-1, with 11 bases fitting TRBD2. CDR1 is MNHNY and CDR2 is SVGAGI in the germline V gene (reference sequence). V lost 9 bases, J lost 4 bases, and 8 bases stayed unmatched. The CDR3 has 15 amino acids. The CDR3 loop is CASKVLAGGYNEQFF. As DNA, the CDR3 is TGTGCCAGTAAAGTCCTAGCGGGAGGTTACAATGAGCAGTTCTTC.

This clone was detected once. The chain links TRBV27 to TRBJ1-5, with D maybe TRBD1 (5 bases). This CDR3 spans 16 amino acids. Germline V gene lookup returns CDR1 MNHEY and CDR2 SMNVEV (reference sequence). The V gene lost 5 bases and the J gene lost 6 bases, with 20 bases spanning the gap. The CDR3 region has the DNA TGTGCCAGCAGTCCCTCGGGACTCCTGCTCCGTCAGCCCCAGCATTTT. As protein: CASSPSGLLLRQPQHF.

The genes are TRBV5-3 and TRBJ2-7, with 8 bases that match TRBD2. TRBV5-3 is annotated as an ORF whose role is uncertain. This CDR3 is 18 amino acids long. J gave up 0 bases and V 0 bases, and 11 bases lay outside the gene matches. CDR3 residues: CARSLVSLAGPGSYEQYF. For the CDR3, the DNA is TGTGCCAGAAGCTTGGTTTCTTTAGCGGGGCCGGGCTCCTACGAGCAGTACTTC.

This clone was seen only once. The rearrangement joins TRBV30 to TRBJ2-7, with a weak D call TRBD2 (6 bases). Germline V lookup: CDR1 GTSNPN, CDR2 SVGIG (reference sequence). Trimming took off 0 bases at V and 2 bases at J, with 14 bases between the two ends. CDR3 length equals 15 residues. This chain's CDR3 is CAWSVGLAVPYEQYF. For the CDR3, the DNA is TGTGCCTGGAGTGTGGGATTAGCGGTACCCTACGAGCAGTACTTC.

The gene calls are TRBV6-5 and TRBJ2-6, with unresolved D. Between the trimmed V and J ends, which lost 3 bases and 1 base, there was a span of 7 bases. CDR1 and CDR2 from the germline V gene are MNHEY and SVGAGI. This CDR3 contains 15 residues. CDR3 in amino acids: CASSYSLSGANVLTF. In nucleotides, the CDR3 is TGTGCCAGCAGTTATTCCCTGTCTGGGGCCAACGTCCTGACTTTC.

The chain combines TRBV5-1 with TRBJ1-2; possibly TRBD1 for D (6 bases). Germline V gene lookup returns CDR1 SGHRS and CDR2 YFSETQ. Trimming pared 1 base from V and 6 bases from J, leaving 13 bases between. The CDR3 loop spans 14 amino acids. The CDR3 DNA reads as TGCGCCAGCAGCTTGACAGGGAGAAGGGATGGCTACACCTTC. Residues: CASSLTGRRDGYTF.

The rearrangement uses TRBV11-2 and TRBJ2-1; 10 bases are a match to TRBD2. Germline V gene data show CDR1 as SGHAT and CDR2 as FQNNGV. With V trimmed by 0 bases and J by 8 bases, 10 bases remained unmatched. This CDR3 is 17 amino acids long. CDR3: CASSLERLAGVSDEQFF. The DNA for the CDR3 is TGTGCCAGCAGCTTAGAGCGGCTAGCGGGAGTAAGCGATGAGCAGTTCTTC.

The chain combines TRBV6-5 with TRBJ2-5, with D unresolved. The CDR3 is made up of 14 amino acids. The V end lost 2 bases, the J end lost 1 base, and 8 bases lay between the germline ends. Per the germline V gene, CDR1 is MNHEY and CDR2 is SVGAGI. CDR3 in DNA: TGTGCCAGCAGTTACCTGGCCAGCCAAGAGACCCAGTACTTC. Its translation is CASSYLASQETQYF.

The chain is built from TRBV20-1 and TRBJ1-5, with no clear D. Per germline, CDR1 DFQATT and CDR2 SNEGSKA (reference sequence). The ends were cut back, 3 bases at V and 4 bases at J, with 10 bases in the middle. The CDR3 contains 13 residues. The CDR3 spells CSASYPGNQPQHF. The CDR3 DNA is TGCAGTGCTAGTTATCCGGGTAATCAGCCCCAGCATTTT.

V and J are TRBV5-1 and TRBJ2-2, with D unclear. Germline-derived CDR1 and CDR2 are SGHRS and YFSETQ. The CDR3 is made up of 15 amino acids. The V gene lost 0 bases and the J gene lost 2 bases, with 8 bases spanning the gap. CDR3 sequence: CASSLGSVNTGELFF. The CDR3, as DNA: TGCGCCAGCAGCTTGGGGTCGGTTAACACCGGGGAGCTGTTTTTT.

The CDR3 nucleotides are TGCGCCAGCAGCGCACCGGGACTAGATAGCAATGAGCAGTTCTTC. Translation gives CASSAPGLDSNEQFF. The J gene is TRBJ2-1, the V gene TRBV4-1, with 8 bases identical to TRBD2. The germline CDR1 and CDR2 sequences are MGHRA and YSYEKL. The J segment lost 6 bases and the V segment lost 5 bases, leaving 9 bases of the junction unmatched. This CDR3 has 15 amino acids.

This clone was recorded once. The chain has TRBV6-2 or TRBV6-3 and TRBJ2-7; TRBD2 is a possible D gene (6 bases). V lost 4 bases, J lost 1 base, and 11 bases lay in between. The length of the CDR3 is 14 residues. CDR1 is MNHEY and CDR2 is SVGEGT in the germline V gene. The chain's CDR3 is CASSFVAGSYEQYF. CDR3 DNA sequence: TGTGCCAGCAGTTTCGTGGCGGGATCCTACGAGCAGTACTTC.

The J gene is TRBJ1-4, the V gene TRBV28; possible D gene TRBD1, 6 bases. The germline V gene has CDR1 MDHEN and CDR2 SYDVKM. V was trimmed by 9 bases and J by 0 bases, leaving 11 bases between them. CDR3 length: 14 residues. This CDR3 reads CASLEGATNEKLFF. In DNA form, the CDR3 reads TGTGCCAGTCTTGAGGGGGCAACTAATGAAAAACTGTTTTTT.

The chain is built from TRBV9 and TRBJ2-1; no reliable D call. CDR3 length equals 14 residues. The V and J ends lost 0 bases and 4 bases respectively, with 8 bases between them. Germline lookup yields CDR1 SGDLS and CDR2 YYNGEE. The CDR3, as DNA: TGTGCCAGCAGCGTAGATCCAGATTACAATGAGCAGTTCTTC. Translation gives CASSVDPDYNEQFF. Based on the CDR3 plus reference TRBV9 and TRBJ2-1, the full variable domain is DSGVTQTPKHLITATGQRVTLRCSPRSGDLSVYWYQQSLDQGLQFLIQYYNGEERAKGNILERFSAQQFPDLHSELNLSSLELGDSALYFCASSVDPDYNEQFFGPGTRLTVL.

The chain links TRBV30 to TRBJ1-5, with D perhaps TRBD1 (6 bases). Trimming removed 0 bases from V and 7 bases from J, with 13 bases in between. In germline, CDR1 is GTSNPN, CDR2 SVGIG (reference sequence). The CDR3 loop spans 14 amino acids. The CDR3 bases are TGTGCCTGGAGTGTAGGGGGTACGGGACAGCCCCAGCATTTT. Residues: CAWSVGGTGQPQHF. The whole variable domain, filled in from reference TRBV30 and TRBJ1-5, reads SQTIHQWPATLVQPVGSPLSLECTVEGTSNPNLYWYRQAAGRGLQLLFYSVGIGQISSEVPQNLSASRPQDRQFILSSKKLLLSDSGFYLCAWSVGGTGQPQHFGDGTRLSIL.

The chain carries TRBV7-2 and TRBJ1-5; 7 bases line up with TRBD1. Looked up from germline, CDR1 is SGHTA and CDR2 is FQGNSA. This CDR3 comprises 17 residues. The J segment lost 1 base and the V segment lost 4 bases, leaving 10 bases of the junction unmatched. The CDR3 protein is CASSSRTGPGSNQPQHF. In DNA, the CDR3 is TGTGCCAGCAGCTCTAGGACAGGCCCAGGGAGCAATCAGCCCCAGCATTTT.

This clone is medium-sized (0.01 to 0.1%) in the sample. CDR3 bases: TGTGCCAGCAAAACGGGGGAGGGCTCTGGGGCCAACGTCCTGACTTTC. Protein sequence: CASKTGEGSGANVLTF. The V call is TRBV21-1, the J call TRBJ2-6; the D segment call TRBD2 is taken from the table without a DNA check. TRBV21-1 is noted as a pseudogene. The CDR3 runs to 16 residues.

This clone was observed once. This sequence joins TRBV28 and TRBJ2-2; 14 bases fit TRBD2. The trim removed 7 bases at V and 4 bases at J, leaving 8 bases unmatched. Germline-derived CDR1 and CDR2 are MDHEN and SYDVKM. CDR3 size: 17 residues. The DNA for the CDR3 is TGTGCCAGCACGAGACTAGCGGGGGGGCCGGTCACCGGGGAGCTGTTTTTT. Its protein product is CASTRLAGGPVTGELFF. Based on the CDR3 plus reference TRBV28 and TRBJ2-2, the full variable domain is DVKVTQSSRYLVKRTGEKVFLECVQDMDHENMFWYRQDPGLGLRLIYFSYDVKMKEKGDIPEGYSVSREKKERFSLILESASTNQTSMYLCASTRLAGGPVTGELFFGEGSRLTVL.

The chain links TRBV5-1 to TRBJ1-1; 9 bases map to TRBD1. Germline V CDR1 and CDR2: SGHRS, YFSETQ. V gave up 7 bases and J gave up 0 bases; unmatched junction bases: 10. This CDR3 contains 16 residues. CDR3 bases: TGCGCCAGCGGGGAGACAGGGGGTGGTTTGAACACTGAAGCTTTCTTT. Residues: CASGETGGGLNTEAFF. The entire variable domain, with the rest obtained from reference TRBV5-1 and TRBJ1-1, is as follows: KAGVTQTPRYLIKTRGQQVTLSCSPISGHRSVSWYQQTPGQGLQFLFEYFSETQRNKGNFPGRFSGRQFSNSRSEMNVSTLELGDSALYLCASGETGGGLNTEAFFGQGTRLTVV.

The chain recombines TRBV27 with TRBJ1-6; TRBD1 matches 7 bases. The CDR3 contains 14 residues. Germline values: CDR1 MNHEY, CDR2 SMNVEV (reference sequence). With V trimmed by 6 bases and J by 14 bases, 13 bases remained unmatched. The CDR3 DNA reads TGTGCCAGCAGACTTACCGACAGGGAAGCAGCCCTCCACTTT. Translating gives CASRLTDREAALHF.

This clone was detected once. The chain has TRBV28 and TRBJ1-1; D is unresolved. Germline V gene data show CDR1 as MDHEN and CDR2 as SYDVKM. Trimming took 0 bases from V and 1 from J, leaving 6 bases between them. The CDR3 spans 14 residues. CDR3 region: CASSLWAENTEAFF. The CDR3 nucleotides are TGTGCCAGCAGTTTATGGGCTGAGAACACTGAAGCTTTCTTT.

This chain links TRBV23-1 with TRBJ1-6, with D possibly TRBD1 on 5 matching bases. TRBV23-1 is classed as an ORF, of uncertain function. The V gene lost 6 bases and the J gene lost 7 bases, with 19 bases spanning the gap. The CDR3 runs to 16 residues. CDR3 in amino acids: CASRDSGGRVNSPLHF. CDR3 sequence (DNA): TGCGCCAGCAGAGACTCGGGGGGTCGGGTCAATTCACCCCTCCACTTT.

The V gene is TRBV5-1, the J gene TRBJ2-3, with TRBD1 matching over 9 bases. This CDR3 comprises 14 residues. In germline, CDR1 is SGHRS, CDR2 YFSETQ. The junction had 2 bases not matched to a gene; V was cut back by 0 bases and J by 6 bases. This CDR3 is CASSLAGQGDTQYF. The CDR3, as DNA: TGCGCCAGCAGCTTGGCAGGACAGGGGGATACGCAGTATTTT.

The chain combines TRBV14 with TRBJ2-3; perhaps TRBD1 as D (6 bases). CDR1 and CDR2 from the germline V gene are SGHDN and FVKESK. The CDR3 runs to 17 residues. Deletions cut 0 bases from V and 3 bases from J, with 16 bases between. The CDR3 sequence is CASSQDRLGAGTDTQYF. Written as DNA, the CDR3 is TGTGCCAGCAGCCAAGATCGCTTGGGGGCAGGGACAGATACGCAGTATTTT.

The chain carries TRBV27 and TRBJ2-2, with 13 bases identical to TRBD2. Germline lookup yields CDR1 MNHEY and CDR2 SMNVEV (reference sequence). V was pared by 5 bases and J by 1 base, with 7 bases of the junction left unmatched. This CDR3 spans 18 amino acids. CDR3 coding DNA: TGTGCCAGCAGTGAACTAGCGGGAGGGAGGAGGAACACCGGGGAGCTGTTTTTT. Translation gives CASSELAGGRRNTGELFF.

This clone has a single count. The rearrangement uses TRBV10-3 and TRBJ1-5, with 9 bases aligning to TRBD1. V gave up 10 bases and J gave up 5 bases; unmatched junction bases: 9. The CDR3 is 14 amino acids. Germline assignment: CDR1 ENHRY and CDR2 SYGVKD. The CDR3 DNA follows: TGTGCCACCAAAACAGGGGGCGCAGATCAGCCCCAGCATTTT. Translated, it gives CATKTGGADQPQHF.

J is TRBJ2-7 and V is TRBV5-1, with D perhaps matching TRBD2 (5 bases). CDR1 SGHRS and CDR2 YFSETQ come from the germline V gene. This CDR3 spans 16 amino acids. Trimming took off 0 bases at V and 3 bases at J, with 16 bases between the two ends. The CDR3 DNA reads TGCGCCAGCAGCTTGGATACGACCACGGCGGGCTACGAGCAGTACTTC. Translated: CASSLDTTTAGYEQYF.

The chain joins TRBV12-3 or TRBV12-4 to TRBJ1-2; no firm D call. Between the trimmed V and J ends, which lost 5 bases and 4 bases, there was a span of 8 bases. CDR3 size: 12 residues. The CDR3 sequence: CASSPRSYGYTF. As DNA, the CDR3 is TGTGCCAGCAGTCCCCGTTCCTATGGCTACACCTTC.